This T cell receptor beta chain came from a study of T cell responses to AZD1222 COVID-19 vaccine. Study background: Second-dose groups at about 4 or about 12 weeks were pooled.

Germline loops: CDR1 GTSNPN, CDR2 SVGIG (reference sequence). This CDR3 comprises 16 residues. Trimming removed 2 bases from V and 7 bases from J, with 18 bases in between. This clone has only one observation. The table came from immunoSEQ multiplex PCR; TCRdb's copy has only in-frame clones and leaves some out. The data hold about 94,000 clones, with 88% observed a single time. This sample comprised peripheral blood, obtained on day 0 of AZD1222 vaccination. The chain combines TRBV30 with TRBJ1-6, with D possibly being TRBD1 (5 bases). This TCR was recovered from an adult in good health. Here the CDR3 reads CAWSRLEGLRNSPLHF. The CDR3 DNA sequence: TGTGCCTGGAGTAGATTAGAGGGACTACGGAATTCACCCCTCCACTTT.